The entry that follows covers one TCR beta chain sequence. Its antigen is undetermined. A much bigger clone sits one base away, suggesting this may be a read error. These data belong to a study of Graves' ophthalmopathy and Graves' hyperthyroidism. Study-wide background: Calling hyperthyroidism stable required that no ophthalmopathy show up within 18 months of follow-up.

Among the hyperthyroidism patients, all were newly diagnosed, aged 18 to 65, with under 2 months' duration. None of the included patients had other autoimmune diseases, uncontrolled infections, pregnancy or lactation, as these led to exclusion. Germline V gene sequence: CDR1 ENHRY, CDR2 SYGVKD. The CDR3 length is 14 residues. Trimming took 6 bases from V and 0 from J; bases not matched to a gene: 1. Notes on the study in general: Progression of ophthalmopathy was predicted by the model with 70% to 71% sensitivity and around 72% specificity.

The authors amplified TCR beta CDR3 regions, and they did so from RNA transcripts for repertoire sequencing. First-round RT-PCR employed HTBI primers, with a second-round multiplex PCR after it. Using its own MiXCR run on the multiplex PCR reads, TCRdb lists one record per CDR3 protein. The table lists some 1.1 million distinct CDR3 sequences, about two fifths of them singletons. What was sequenced was peripheral blood or thyroid tissue (not recorded which). The chain couples TRBV10-3 to TRBJ2-2; 7 bases line up with TRBD1. The clonotype originates from an adult man with Graves' hyperthyroidism. In DNA, the CDR3 is TGTGCCATCAGGGGACAGACGAACACCGGGGAGCTGTTTTTT. It translates to CAIRGQTNTGELFF.